The entry that follows covers one TCR beta chain sequence. Looked up from germline, CDR1 is SGHAT and CDR2 is FQNNGV. The CDR3 spans 15 residues. V was clipped by 1 base and J by 6 bases; unmatched bases: 4. The data were obtained in a study of T cell changes during pregnancy in multiple sclerosis. Generated by immunoSEQ multiplex PCR, the TCRdb table keeps only in-frame clones and is missing some. The sample shows roughly 89,000 clones, nearly 95% of them seen only once. The source was peripheral blood, collected after pregnancy. The rearrangement links TRBV11-2 to TRBJ2-1; 9 bases are a match to TRBD2. This sequence originates from a female donor in good health, enrolled as a control in a pregnancy study. Here the CDR3 reads CASSLGAGGGNEQFF. CDR3 sequence (DNA): TGTGCCAGCAGCTTAGGAGCGGGAGGAGGCAATGAGCAGTTCTTC.